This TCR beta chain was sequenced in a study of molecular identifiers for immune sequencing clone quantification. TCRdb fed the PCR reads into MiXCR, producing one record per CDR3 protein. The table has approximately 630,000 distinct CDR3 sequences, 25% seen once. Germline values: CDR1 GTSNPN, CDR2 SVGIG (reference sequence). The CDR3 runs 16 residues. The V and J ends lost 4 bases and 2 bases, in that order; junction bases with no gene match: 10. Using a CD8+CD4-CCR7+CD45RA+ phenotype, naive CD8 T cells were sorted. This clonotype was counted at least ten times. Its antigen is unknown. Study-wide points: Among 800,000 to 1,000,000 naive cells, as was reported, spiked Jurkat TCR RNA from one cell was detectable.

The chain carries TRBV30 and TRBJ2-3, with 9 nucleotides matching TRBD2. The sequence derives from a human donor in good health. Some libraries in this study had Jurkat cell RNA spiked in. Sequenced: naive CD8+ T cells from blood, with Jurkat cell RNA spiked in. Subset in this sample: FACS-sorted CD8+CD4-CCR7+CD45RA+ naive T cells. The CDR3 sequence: CAWTLLAGRFTDTQYF. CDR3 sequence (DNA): TGTGCCTGGACCCTCCTAGCGGGGCGATTCACAGATACGCAGTATTTT.